This T cell receptor (beta chain) was identified during a study of CD8 T cells in ankylosing spondylitis. Trimming pared 2 bases from V and 2 bases from J, leaving 18 bases between. CDR1 and CDR2 (germline): SQVTM, ANQGSEA. The CDR3 length is 16 residues. Quantitative barcoded 5'-RACE was used to prepare TCR beta libraries. MiXCR, applied by TCRdb to the 5' RACE reads, yields one record per CDR3 protein. The sample shows 700,000 or so distinct CDR3 sequences, around 19% of them seen only once. This clonotype was found a few times. Its target is not known. Study-wide points: Reportedly, significant enrichment of disease-linked clones occurred in matched ankylosing spondylitis synovial fluid. Disease-linked clones had a CD8+ phenotype and relatively low frequency in peripheral blood. Ankylosing spondylitis blood seemed to carry a telltale TCR beta motif made of eight highly homologous variants. In reactive arthritis synovial fluid and blood, some motif variants had been reported before.

Sequencing input: blood, either unsorted or a sorted T cell fraction (not recorded which). The TCR originated in a male donor with ankylosing spondylitis. The chain couples TRBV29-1 to TRBJ2-5, with D possibly TRBD2 on 5 matching bases. The CDR3 is CSVEKLSLATQETQYF. CDR3 nucleotides: TGCAGCGTTGAAAAACTATCTCTAGCCACACAAGAGACCCAGTACTTC.